Listed below are T cell receptor beta chains from one sample, sequenced in a study of cytomegalovirus exposure and HLA in healthy donors. Here immunoSEQ multiplex PCR was the method, and the copy in TCRdb shows in-frame clones only, minus some. The sample includes roughly 120,000 clones, just under 90% seen only once; the top ten take around 3.3%. Sequenced input: PBMCs. These receptors originate from a man younger than 45 in good health and CMV-seronegative. The CDR3 runs from the conserved cysteine through the conserved F or W. Fields, in order: J gene, V gene, clone size, D gene, CDR3 DNA, CDR3 protein. D genes are given only for firm matches. Clone sizes are given selectively: once, few, many, or a class where the clone is expanded.

J gene: TRBJ1-5
V gene: TRBV19
clone size: few
D gene: .
CDR3 DNA: TGTGCCAGTAGTATCGGCATAGTCTCGGGGGCCCAGCATTTT
CDR3 protein: CASSIGIVSGAQHF

J gene: TRBJ2-7
V gene: TRBV5-4
clone size: .
D gene: .
CDR3 DNA: TGTGCCAGCAGCCCGGGACGGGGGGCATACGAGCAGTACTTC
CDR3 protein: CASSPGRGAYEQYF

J gene: TRBJ2-7
V gene: TRBV19
clone size: .
D gene: .
CDR3 DNA: TGTGCCAGTAGTATGACGGGCTACGAGCAGTACTTC
CDR3 protein: CASSMTGYEQYF

J gene: TRBJ1-2
V gene: TRBV5-5
clone size: .
D gene: .
CDR3 DNA: TGTGCCAGCAGGTCGCAAGGGGGAGTGTTCTATGGCTACACCTTC
CDR3 protein: CASRSQGGVFYGYTF

J gene: TRBJ1-1
V gene: TRBV5-1
clone size: .
D gene: .
CDR3 DNA: TGCGCCAGCAGCTTTTCTCGAGTGAACACTGAAGCTTTCTTT
CDR3 protein: CASSFSRVNTEAFF

J gene: TRBJ2-7
V gene: TRBV7-9
clone size: .
D gene: TRBD1
CDR3 DNA: TGTGCCAGCAGCTTAGACAGGGGGTCCCACGAGCAGTACTTC
CDR3 protein: CASSLDRGSHEQYF

J gene: TRBJ1-2
V gene: TRBV11-2
clone size: .
D gene: .
CDR3 DNA: TGTGCCAGCAGCTTTGAGGTGCAATCCAGTTACACCTTC
CDR3 protein: CASSFEVQSSYTF

J gene: TRBJ1-4
V gene: TRBV5-8
clone size: .
D gene: .
CDR3 DNA: TGTGCCAGCAGCTATGGACAGATTAATGAAAAACTGTTTTTT
CDR3 protein: CASSYGQINEKLFF

J gene: TRBJ2-3
V gene: TRBV7-9
clone size: .
D gene: .
CDR3 DNA: TGTGCCAGCAGCACTATGCCCAGAACAGGATTGTGGACAGATACGCAGTATTTT
CDR3 protein: CASSTMPRTGLWTDTQYF

J gene: TRBJ1-6
V gene: TRBV6-1
clone size: few
D gene: .
CDR3 DNA: TGTGCCAGCAGTGAGGTCCAGGGGACCGATTCACCCCTCCACTTT
CDR3 protein: CASSEVQGTDSPLHF

J gene: TRBJ1-4
V gene: TRBV7-9
clone size: .
D gene: .
CDR3 DNA: TGTGCCAGCAGCTTAGAGCCCGAAAAACTGTTTTTT
CDR3 protein: CASSLEPEKLFF

J gene: TRBJ2-7
V gene: TRBV7-2
clone size: once
D gene: TRBD1
CDR3 DNA: TGTGCCAGCAGCTTAGCCGGACAGGGGACCTACGAGCAGTACTTC
CDR3 protein: CASSLAGQGTYEQYF

J gene: TRBJ1-4
V gene: TRBV7-9
clone size: .
D gene: .
CDR3 DNA: TGTGCCAGCAGTACTGGACAGTCAACTAATGAAAAACTGTTTTTT
CDR3 protein: CASSTGQSTNEKLFF

J gene: TRBJ2-3
V gene: TRBV7-3
clone size: .
D gene: TRBD2
CDR3 DNA: TGTGCCAGCAGCTTATTCGCTAGCGGGGGAACAGATACGCAGTATTTT
CDR3 protein: CASSLFASGGTDTQYF